This T cell receptor (beta chain) is from a study of vaccination effects on CD4 cells after COVID-19. Looking at the study overall: Two-dose BNT162b2 or mRNA-1273 vaccination was given to participants.

This clone was seen just once. What it binds is not known. Antigen-specific CD4+ T cell clonotypes were called by their expansion after viral peptide-pool culture in ViraFEST. Following 10 days of culture, CD4+ T cells were isolated. Neither prior SARS-CoV-2 infection nor positive nucleocapsid antibodies were present in the vaccine recipients. Profiled with immunoSEQ multiplex PCR; TCRdb holds only in-frame clones, not every one. The sample consists of 37,000 or so clones, around 66% of them appearing once. Trimming cost V 2 bases and J 5 bases; bases outside gene matches: 11. The germline V gene encodes CDR1 PRHDT and CDR2 FYEKMQ (reference sequence). The CDR3 has 17 amino acids. Overall study results and limits: There was marked clonal contraction among infection- and vaccine-induced clones late after vaccination. Sampling in the study covered few convalescent patients and included no early post-infection timepoints.

The rearrangement uses TRBV13 and TRBJ2-2, with 7 bases identical to TRBD1. The receptor comes from a human donor who received a COVID-19 vaccine. The sequences come from CD4+ T cells from PBMCs cultured with HCoV-OC43 spike peptides, collected before COVID-19 vaccination. Subset defined: HCoV-OC43 spike overlapping peptide pool stimulation. DNA for the CDR3: TGTGCCAGCAGCTTAATTAGATACAGGGGATTTACCGGGGAGCTGTTTTTT. It is translated as CASSLIRYRGFTGELFF.